This T cell receptor (beta chain) comes out of a study of T cell responses to AZD1222 COVID-19 vaccine. Sequencing was performed with immunoSEQ multiplex PCR; in TCRdb, only in-frame clones are kept and a portion is missing. The sample lists some 150,000 clones; 80% to 95% were seen once. Regarding this clone: The antigen is not known.

Study-level findings and limits: AZD1222 recipients seropositive at baseline numbered only 6 or 7. The reported proportion of spike-specific TCRs targeting unmutated variant regions was nearly half. Females outnumbered males among donors, who were mostly white British; clonal diversity was possibly underestimated.

There are 12 residues in the CDR3. Per the germline V gene, CDR1 is SGHAT and CDR2 is FQNNGV. V was clipped by 2 bases and J by 4 bases, with 4 bases between them. The clonotype was recovered from an adult in good health. The sequencing used peripheral blood, collected on day 0 of AZD1222 vaccination. This chain uses TRBV11-2 with TRBJ2-3; D unresolved. Here the CDR3 reads CASSLRPDTQYF. DNA for the CDR3: TGTGCCAGCAGCTTAAGGCCAGATACGCAGTATTTT.